Presented here are 27 T cell receptor beta chains from one specimen sequenced in a study of cytomegalovirus exposure and HLA in healthy donors. Primers included in the PCR were 60 Vbeta and 13 Jbeta primers. Sequencing used immunoSEQ multiplex PCR; TCRdb keeps in-frame clones, though not all of them. Among some 120,000 clones listed, 80% to 90% were seen once. Sequenced: PBMCs. The source of these receptors is a woman aged 30 to 39 in good health and CMV-seronegative.

This chain links TRBV6-5 with TRBJ1-4; 7 bases are shared with TRBD1. Germline assignment: CDR1 MNHEY and CDR2 SVGAGI. The CDR3 is 15 residues long. The V segment lost 5 bases and the J segment 3 bases; nucleotides outside the gene matches: 6. In DNA form, the CDR3 reads TGTGCCAGCAGTACCCAGGGACAGCCTAATGAAAAACTGTTTTTT. Protein sequence: CASSTQGQPNEKLFF.

This sequence joins TRBV11-3 and TRBJ2-7; tentatively, D is TRBD2 (5 bases). V dropped 1 base and J dropped 4 bases, with 8 bases sitting between them. Germline lookup yields CDR1 SGHNT and CDR2 YENEEA. The CDR3 contains 13 residues. The CDR3 bases are TGTGCCAGCAGCTTAGTCCCGGGATACGAGCAGTACTTC. This translates into CASSLVPGYEQYF.

The J gene is TRBJ1-3, the V gene TRBV13; TRBD1 aligns across 7 bases. Losses at the gene ends were 4 bases for V and 0 bases for J; bases not matched to a gene: 9. Germline V lookup: CDR1 PRHDT, CDR2 FYEKMQ (reference sequence). The CDR3 extends over 17 amino acids. The CDR3 nucleotides are TGTGCCAGCAGCTGGCCCAGGGGGGACCTCTCTGGAAACACCATATATTTT. Translating it yields CASSWPRGDLSGNTIYF. Variable domain in full (rest from reference TRBV13 and TRBJ1-3): AAGVIQSPRHLIKEKRETATLKCYPIPRHDTVYWYQQGPGQDPQFLISFYEKMQSDKGSIPDRFSAQQFSDYHSELNMSSLELGDSALYFCASSWPRGDLSGNTIYFGEGSWLTVV.

The chain carries TRBV19 and TRBJ2-1, with 7 bases fitting TRBD1. V trimming: 4 bases; J trimming: 0 bases; junction bases outside the gene matches: 6. The CDR3 runs 16 residues. The V gene's germline CDR1 is LNHDA and CDR2 SQIVND (reference sequence). CDR3 in DNA: TGTGCCAGTAGTACCACAGGGGTTCCCTCCTACAATGAGCAGTTCTTC. It specifies CASSTTGVPSYNEQFF.

The gene calls are TRBV6-6 and TRBJ1-1; TRBD1 is a possible D gene (6 bases). The germline V gene encodes CDR1 MNHNY and CDR2 SVGAGI (reference sequence). The CDR3 loop spans 15 amino acids. V was cut by 3 bases and J by 4 bases, with 15 bases left in between. In DNA, the CDR3 is TGTGCCAGCAGTTATGGGGCAGGGGCGAGCACTGAAGCTTTCTTT. Translated: CASSYGAGASTEAFF.

This clone was counted a few times. V usage is TRBV7-2 and J usage is TRBJ1-2; TRBD1 agrees at 9 bases. There are 15 residues in the CDR3. Germline V lookup: CDR1 SGHTA, CDR2 FQGNSA. V lost 5 bases and J lost 12; bases outside the gene matches: 16. The CDR3 reads CASSKTPDRGGINTF. CDR3 in DNA: TGTGCCAGCAGCAAAACCCCGGACAGGGGAGGTATCAACACCTTC.

The chain couples TRBV6-1 to TRBJ1-5; D not certain. Germline V gene lookup returns CDR1 MNHNS and CDR2 SASEGT. The CDR3 length is 14 residues. Trimming cost V 3 bases and J 2 bases, with 8 bases left between them. The CDR3 nucleotides read TGTGCCAGCAGTGACAGGAGGGGCAATCAGCCCCAGCATTTT. As protein: CASSDRRGNQPQHF.

The J gene is TRBJ1-5, the V gene TRBV19; D gene ambiguous. With 0 bases removed from V and 2 bases from J, the gap between germline ends came to 5 bases. Germline V gene lookup returns CDR1 LNHDA and CDR2 SQIVND (reference sequence). This CDR3 has 14 amino acids. The CDR3: CASSIDPGNQPQHF. For the CDR3, the DNA is TGTGCCAGTAGTATAGATCCTGGCAATCAGCCCCAGCATTTT.

Comments on this clone: The junction departs from germline at one end; a sequencing error may be responsible. V gene TRBV15 combines with J gene TRBJ2-1; D is undetermined. The CDR3 consists of 16 residues. Germline V CDR1 and CDR2: LNHNV, YYDKDF (reference sequence). The CDR3 spells CATSREARGPYNEQFF. Here the CDR3 DNA reads TGTGCCACCAGCAGAGAGGCTAGAGGCCCCTATAATGAGCAGTTCTTC.

The chain uses TRBV5-1 and TRBJ2-2; D is perhaps TRBD1 (6 bases). Trimming left V 5 bases short and J 1 base short, with 15 bases between. Germline loops: CDR1 SGHRS, CDR2 YFSETQ. CDR3 length: 16 amino acids. The chain's CDR3 is CASRGAGTENTGELFF. CDR3 nucleotides: TGCGCCAGCAGGGGGGCTGGCACAGAGAACACCGGGGAGCTGTTTTTT.

To note about this clone: The sample holds other DNA sequences that translate to the same CDR3. This rearrangement joins TRBV5-1 to TRBJ2-1; 9 nucleotides align to TRBD2. V lost 4 bases, J lost 0 bases, and 2 bases stayed unmatched. Germline V CDR1 and CDR2: SGHRS, YFSETQ. The CDR3 runs 15 residues. The CDR3 nucleotides are TGCGCCAGCAGCCTAGCGGGGAGCTCCTACAATGAGCAGTTCTTC. Translated: CASSLAGSSYNEQFF.

The chain links TRBV6-5 to TRBJ2-5, with D possibly matching TRBD1 (6 bases). The CDR3 extends over 15 amino acids. Trimming removed 3 bases at V and 5 bases at J, with 16 bases between. Looked up from germline, CDR1 is MNHEY and CDR2 is SVGAGI. The CDR3 coding sequence is TGTGCCAGCAGTTATGGGGCAGGGGTGATTGAGACCCAGTACTTC. The encoded protein is CASSYGAGVIETQYF.

A word on this clone: A read error may account for a junction end that differs from germline. This chain uses TRBV7-7 with TRBJ2-3; TRBD1 aligns across 9 bases. The V gene's germline CDR1 is SSHAT and CDR2 FNYEAQ (reference sequence). This CDR3 is built from 14 residues. The CDR3, as DNA: TGTGCTAGCAGCCCCGGGACAGGGTCCGATACGCAGTATTTT. It translates to CASSPGTGSDTQYF. The full variable domain, with the rest looked up from reference TRBV7-7 and TRBJ2-3, is GAGVSQSPRYKVTKRGQDVTLRCDPISSHATLYWYQQALGQGPEFLTYFNYEAQPDKSGLPSDRFSAERPEGSISTLTIQRTEQRDSAMYRCASSPGTGSDTQYFGPGTRLTVL.

This chain links TRBV6-5 with TRBJ1-2, with D possibly being TRBD1 (6 bases). This CDR3 has 15 residues. CDR1 MNHEY and CDR2 SVGAGI come from the germline V gene. Trimming took 0 bases from V and 0 from J, leaving 8 bases between them. The CDR3 here is CASSYSEGANYGYTF. The DNA for the CDR3 is TGTGCCAGCAGTTACTCTGAGGGGGCTAACTATGGCTACACCTTC.

The DNA for the CDR3 is TGTGCCAGCAGCTTCTCCGAGGGAAAGACCCAGTACTTC. This translates into CASSFSEGKTQYF. This chain joins TRBV7-6 and TRBJ2-5; a possible D gene is TRBD2 (5 bases). The CDR3 spans 13 residues. Per the germline V gene, CDR1 is SGHVS and CDR2 is FNYEAQ. The V and J ends lost 3 bases and 6 bases respectively, with 11 bases between them.

This chain joins TRBV19 and TRBJ1-1, with TRBD1 matching over 10 bases. Germline V gene lookup returns CDR1 LNHDA and CDR2 SQIVND (reference sequence). V was clipped by 5 bases and J by 6 bases; unmatched bases: 6. This CDR3 is 14 amino acids long. The CDR3 DNA reads TGTGCCAGTAGTTGGGACAGGGGTGGCGCTGAAGCTTTCTTT. Its protein is CASSWDRGGAEAFF.

This chain connects TRBV25-1 to TRBJ1-1; D is unclear. CDR3 size: 11 residues. Germline lookup yields CDR1 MGHDK and CDR2 SYGVNS. Trimming removed 9 bases at V and 4 bases at J, with 9 bases between. CDR3 bases: TGTGCCAGTGAACGGTTCACTGAAGCTTTCTTT. Residues: CASERFTEAFF.

The chain has TRBV7-6 and TRBJ1-6, with TRBD1 as a possible D gene (5 bases). The germline V and J ends were trimmed by 5 bases and 5 bases, with 13 bases remaining between them. The length of the CDR3 is 15 residues. Per the germline V gene, CDR1 is SGHVS and CDR2 is FNYEAQ. Here the CDR3 reads CASSPMGRNNSPLHF. In DNA form, the CDR3 reads TGTGCCAGCAGCCCAATGGGGCGGAATAATTCACCCCTCCACTTT. Full variable domain (remainder filled in from reference TRBV7-6 and TRBJ1-6): GAGVSQSPRYKVTKRGQDVALRCDPISGHVSLYWYRQALGQGPEFLTYFNYEAQQDKSGLPNDRFSAERPEGSISTLTIQRTEQRDSAMYRCASSPMGRNNSPLHFGNGTRLTVT.

This chain connects TRBV2 to TRBJ1-4, with D possibly being TRBD1 (6 bases). The CDR3 covers 11 residues. Germline CDR1 and CDR2: SNHLY and FYNNEI. In DNA, the CDR3 is TGTGCGGACAGACTCAATGAAAAACTGTTTTTT. Translation gives CADRLNEKLFF.

J is TRBJ2-7 and V is TRBV19, with D unresolved. Germline CDR1 is LNHDA and CDR2 is SQIVND (reference sequence). V lost 2 bases and J lost 2, with 13 bases in between. The CDR3 has 15 amino acids. CDR3 sequence (DNA): TGTGCCAGTAGTATAATTCTCGAGGCGGCCTACGAGCAGTACTTC. Its translation is CASSIILEAAYEQYF.

The J gene is TRBJ1-6, the V gene TRBV7-9; perhaps TRBD1 as D (6 bases). V shed 6 bases and J shed 8 bases, with 11 bases lying between them. CDR3 length: 13 residues. CDR1 and CDR2 from the germline V gene are SEHNR and FQNEAQ (reference sequence). CDR3 nucleotides: TGTGCCAGCAGACAGGGATCAGATTCACCCCTCCACTTT. It codes for CASRQGSDSPLHF.

The rearrangement joins TRBV30 to TRBJ2-5, with 12 positions matching TRBD2. Per germline, CDR1 GTSNPN and CDR2 SVGIG (reference sequence). J was trimmed by 4 bases and V by 2 bases; bases with no gene match: 5. The CDR3 has 15 amino acids. The CDR3, as DNA: TGTGCCTGGAGTCCCGGACTAGCGGGAATAGAGACCCAGTACTTC. Protein sequence: CAWSPGLAGIETQYF.

The chain employs TRBV14 and TRBJ2-5; D is perhaps TRBD2 (5 bases). The germline CDR1 and CDR2 sequences are SGHDN and FVKESK. Trimming took off 0 bases at V and 2 bases at J, with 10 bases between the two ends. The CDR3 length is 15 residues. The CDR3 sequence: CASSQERALQETQYF. The CDR3 DNA follows: TGTGCCAGCAGCCAAGAGCGGGCCCTGCAAGAGACCCAGTACTTC.

The chain recombines TRBV5-1 with TRBJ2-1; 9 bases map to TRBD2. This CDR3 is built from 14 residues. The junction had 7 bases not matched to a gene; V was cut back by 2 bases and J by 10 bases. CDR1 is SGHRS, CDR2 YFSETQ, per germline. This CDR3 is CASSLFGGGEEQFF. CDR3 sequence (DNA): TGCGCCAGCAGCTTATTCGGCGGGGGGGAAGAGCAGTTCTTC.

This clone has only a few counts. This sequence joins TRBV7-8 and TRBJ1-5, with D unresolved. The CDR3 contains 14 residues. Germline V lookup: CDR1 SGHVS, CDR2 FQNEAQ. Between the trimmed V and J ends, which lost 3 bases and 5 bases, there was a span of 11 bases. CDR3 loop: CASSLRGGHQPQHF. The DNA for the CDR3 is TGTGCCAGCAGCTTGCGTGGAGGCCATCAGCCCCAGCATTTT.

This chain connects TRBV7-9 to TRBJ1-2, with D tentatively TRBD1 (6 bases). CDR1 SEHNR and CDR2 FQNEAQ come from the germline V gene (reference sequence). The CDR3 sequence is 13 residues long. Between the trimmed V and J ends, which lost 7 bases and 4 bases, there was a span of 13 bases. CDR3 region: CASTFIGGYGYTF. CDR3 bases: TGTGCCAGCACCTTCATAGGGGGCTATGGCTACACCTTC.

The chain joins TRBV10-3 to TRBJ1-2, with TRBD1 as a possible D gene (5 bases). The ends were cut back, 3 bases at V and 5 bases at J, with 16 bases in the middle. The CDR3 is 15 amino acids. Germline CDR1 ENHRY, CDR2 SYGVKD. CDR3: CAISDPGKGKYGYTF. In DNA, the CDR3 is TGTGCCATCAGTGACCCAGGGAAAGGGAAATATGGCTACACCTTC.